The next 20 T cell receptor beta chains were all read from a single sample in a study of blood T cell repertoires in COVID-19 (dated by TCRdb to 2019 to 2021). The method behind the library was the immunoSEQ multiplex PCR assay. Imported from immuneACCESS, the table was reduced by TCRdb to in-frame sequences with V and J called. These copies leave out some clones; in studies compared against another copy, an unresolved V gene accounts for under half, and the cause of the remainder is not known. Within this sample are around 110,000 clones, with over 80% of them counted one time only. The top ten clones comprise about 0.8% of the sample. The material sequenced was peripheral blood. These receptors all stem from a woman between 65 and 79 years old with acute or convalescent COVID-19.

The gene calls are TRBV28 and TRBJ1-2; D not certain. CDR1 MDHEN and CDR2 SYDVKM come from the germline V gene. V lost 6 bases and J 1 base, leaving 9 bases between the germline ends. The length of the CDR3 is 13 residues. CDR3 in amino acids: CASRGPFNYGYTF. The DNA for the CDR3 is TGTGCCAGCAGGGGCCCCTTTAACTATGGCTACACCTTC.

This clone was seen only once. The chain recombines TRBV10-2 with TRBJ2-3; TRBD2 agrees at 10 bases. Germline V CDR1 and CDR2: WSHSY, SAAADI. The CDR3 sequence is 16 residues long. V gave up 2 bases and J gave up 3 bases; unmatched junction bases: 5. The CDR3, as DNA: TGCGCCAGCAGTGAGATTAGCGGGAGGAGGACAGATACGCAGTATTTT. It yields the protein CASSEISGRRTDTQYF.

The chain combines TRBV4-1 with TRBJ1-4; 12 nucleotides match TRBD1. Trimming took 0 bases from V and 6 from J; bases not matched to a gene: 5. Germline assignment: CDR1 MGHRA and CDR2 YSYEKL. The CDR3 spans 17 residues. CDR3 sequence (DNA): TGCGCCAGCAGCCAAGATGGGACAGGGGGCTATGATGAAAAACTGTTTTTT. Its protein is CASSQDGTGGYDEKLFF.

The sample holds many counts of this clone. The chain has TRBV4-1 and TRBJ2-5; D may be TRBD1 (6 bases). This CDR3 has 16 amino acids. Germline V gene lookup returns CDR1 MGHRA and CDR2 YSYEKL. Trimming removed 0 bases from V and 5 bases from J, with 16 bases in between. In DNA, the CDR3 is TGCGCCAGCAGCCAAGAGCTACAGGGTCAGCGGGAGACCCAGTACTTC. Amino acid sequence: CASSQELQGQRETQYF.

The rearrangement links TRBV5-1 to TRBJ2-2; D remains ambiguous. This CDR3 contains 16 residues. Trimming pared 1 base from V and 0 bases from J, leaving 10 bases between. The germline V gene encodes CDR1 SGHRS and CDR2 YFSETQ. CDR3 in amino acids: CASSLRQATNTGELFF. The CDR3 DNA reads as TGCGCCAGCAGCTTGCGCCAGGCGACGAACACCGGGGAGCTGTTTTTT.

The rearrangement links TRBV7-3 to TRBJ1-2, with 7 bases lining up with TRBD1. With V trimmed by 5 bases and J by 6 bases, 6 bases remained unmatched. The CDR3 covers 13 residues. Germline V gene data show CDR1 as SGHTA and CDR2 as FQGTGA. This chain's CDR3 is CASSQTGSDGYTF. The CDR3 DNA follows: TGTGCCAGCAGCCAGACAGGGTCGGATGGCTACACCTTC.

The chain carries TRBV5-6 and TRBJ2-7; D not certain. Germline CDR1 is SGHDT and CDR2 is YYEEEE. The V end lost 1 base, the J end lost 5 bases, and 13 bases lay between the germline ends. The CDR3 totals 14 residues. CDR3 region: CASSLYSLNHEQYF. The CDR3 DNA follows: TGTGCCAGCAGCTTGTACTCGCTCAACCACGAGCAGTACTTC.

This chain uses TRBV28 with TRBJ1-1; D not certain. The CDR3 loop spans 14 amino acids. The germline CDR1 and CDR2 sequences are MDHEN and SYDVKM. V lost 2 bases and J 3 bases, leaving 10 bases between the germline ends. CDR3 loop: CASSLSGSHTEAFF. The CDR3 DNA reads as TGTGCCAGCAGTTTAAGCGGCAGTCACACTGAAGCTTTCTTT.

The CDR3 coding sequence is TGTGCCAGCAGCGTAACCGGGACAGGCTACGAGCAGTACTTC. It codes for CASSVTGTGYEQYF. The chain is built from TRBV7-8 and TRBJ2-7, with 8 bases fitting TRBD1. Losses at the gene ends were 5 bases for V and 3 bases for J; bases not matched to a gene: 6. Germline lookup yields CDR1 SGHVS and CDR2 FQNEAQ. CDR3 length: 14 amino acids. Full variable domain (remainder filled in from reference TRBV7-8 and TRBJ2-7): GAGVSQSPRYKVAKRGQDVALRCDPISGHVSLFWYQQALGQGPEFLTYFQNEAQLDKSGLPSDRFFAERPEGSVSTLKIQRTQQEDSAVYLCASSVTGTGYEQYFGPGTRLTVT.

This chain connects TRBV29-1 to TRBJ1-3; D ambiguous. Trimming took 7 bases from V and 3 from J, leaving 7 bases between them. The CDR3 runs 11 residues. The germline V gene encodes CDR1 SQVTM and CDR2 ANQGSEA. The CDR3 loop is CSAYSGNTIYF. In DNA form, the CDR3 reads TGCAGCGCATACAGTGGAAACACCATATATTTT. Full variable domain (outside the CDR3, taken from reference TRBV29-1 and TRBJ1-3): SAVISQKPSRDICQRGTSLTIQCQVDSQVTMMFWYRQQPGQSLTLIATANQGSEATYESGFVIDKFPISRPNLTFSTLTVSNMSPEDSSIYLCSAYSGNTIYFGEGSWLTVV.

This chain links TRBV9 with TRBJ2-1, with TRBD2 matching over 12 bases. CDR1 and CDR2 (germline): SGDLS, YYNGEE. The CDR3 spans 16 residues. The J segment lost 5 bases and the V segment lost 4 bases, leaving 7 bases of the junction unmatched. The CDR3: CASSSRLAGENNEQFF. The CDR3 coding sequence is TGTGCCAGCAGCTCACGACTAGCGGGGGAGAACAATGAGCAGTTCTTC.

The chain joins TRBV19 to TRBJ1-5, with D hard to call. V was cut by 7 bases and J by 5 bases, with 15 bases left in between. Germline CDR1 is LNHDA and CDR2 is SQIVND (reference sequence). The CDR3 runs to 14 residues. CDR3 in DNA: TGTGCCAGTAAGGAATGGCGGACTTATCAGCCCCAGCATTTT. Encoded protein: CASKEWRTYQPQHF.

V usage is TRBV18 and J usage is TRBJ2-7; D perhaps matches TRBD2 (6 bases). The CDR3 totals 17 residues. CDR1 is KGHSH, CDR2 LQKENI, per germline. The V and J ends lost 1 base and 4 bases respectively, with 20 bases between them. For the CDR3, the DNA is TGTGCCAGCTCACCACTGGGCGGCGGGACCCTACCGTACGAGCAGTACTTC. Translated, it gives CASSPLGGGTLPYEQYF.

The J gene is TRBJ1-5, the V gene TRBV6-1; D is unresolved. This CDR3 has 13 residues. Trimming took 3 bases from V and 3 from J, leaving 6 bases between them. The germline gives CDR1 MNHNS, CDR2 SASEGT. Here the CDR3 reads CASSERDNQPQHF. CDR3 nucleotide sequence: TGTGCCAGCAGTGAGAGGGACAATCAGCCCCAGCATTTT.

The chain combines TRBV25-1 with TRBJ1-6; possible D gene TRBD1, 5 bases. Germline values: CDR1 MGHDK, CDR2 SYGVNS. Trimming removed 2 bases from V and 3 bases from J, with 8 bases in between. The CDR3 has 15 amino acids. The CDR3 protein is CASSEGGIYNSPLHF. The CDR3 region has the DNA TGTGCCAGCAGTGAAGGGGGGATCTATAATTCACCCCTCCACTTT.

The CDR3 here is CASSPGSGYTF. The CDR3 bases are TGTGCCAGTAGTCCAGGGTCTGGCTACACCTTC. The chain carries TRBV19 and TRBJ1-2, with D tentatively TRBD1 (5 bases). CDR3 length equals 11 residues. In germline, CDR1 is LNHDA, CDR2 SQIVND (reference sequence). V lost 5 bases, J lost 7 bases, and 8 bases lay in between.

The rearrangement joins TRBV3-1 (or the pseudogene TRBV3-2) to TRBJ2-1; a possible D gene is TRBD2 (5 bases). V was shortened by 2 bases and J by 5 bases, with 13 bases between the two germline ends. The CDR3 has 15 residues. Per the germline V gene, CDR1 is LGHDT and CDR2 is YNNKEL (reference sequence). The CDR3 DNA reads TGTGCCAGCAGCCAAAGCACTAGGCCCCACAATGAGCAGTTCTTC. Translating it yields CASSQSTRPHNEQFF.

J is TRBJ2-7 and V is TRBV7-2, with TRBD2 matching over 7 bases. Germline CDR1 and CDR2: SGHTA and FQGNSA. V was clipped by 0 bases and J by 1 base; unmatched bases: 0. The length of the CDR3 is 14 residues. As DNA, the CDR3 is TGTGCCAGCAGCTTAGCTAGCGGGTCCTACGAGCAGTACTTC. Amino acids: CASSLASGSYEQYF.

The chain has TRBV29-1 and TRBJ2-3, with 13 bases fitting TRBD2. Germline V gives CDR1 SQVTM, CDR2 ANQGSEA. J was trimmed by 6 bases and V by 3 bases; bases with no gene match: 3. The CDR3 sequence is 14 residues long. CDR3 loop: CSVEGTSGADTQYF. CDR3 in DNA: TGCAGCGTTGAGGGGACTAGCGGGGCGGATACGCAGTATTTT.

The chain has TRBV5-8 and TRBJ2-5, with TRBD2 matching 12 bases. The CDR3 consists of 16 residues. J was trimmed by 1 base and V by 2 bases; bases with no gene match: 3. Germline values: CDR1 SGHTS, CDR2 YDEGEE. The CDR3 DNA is TGTGCCAGCAGCTTAAGGACTAGCGGGGTCCAAGAGACCCAGTACTTC. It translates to CASSLRTSGVQETQYF.